Shown below are 5 T cell receptor beta chains from a single sample sequenced in a study of blood T cell repertoires in COVID-19. Measured with immunoSEQ multiplex PCR; TCRdb has only the in-frame clones, and not every one. The table shows about 76,000 clones, with 65% to 90% occurring only once. The sequenced material came from peripheral blood. Source of these receptors: a human donor in a cohort sampled during active COVID-19.

The chain uses TRBV19 and TRBJ1-2; tentative D call: TRBD1 (6 bases). CDR3 size: 13 residues. Germline V gives CDR1 LNHDA, CDR2 SQIVND (reference sequence). Trimming left V 3 bases short and J 6 bases short, with 11 bases between. The DNA for the CDR3 is TGTGCCAGTAGTATGCTACAGGGCGATGGCTACACCTTC. This sequence encodes CASSMLQGDGYTF.

This rearrangement joins TRBV19 to TRBJ2-3; D is undetermined. Germline V gene data show CDR1 as LNHDA and CDR2 as SQIVND (reference sequence). The ends were cut back, 7 bases at V and 0 bases at J, with 17 bases in the middle. The CDR3 covers 16 residues. The CDR3 loop reads CASIPRGGASTDTQYF. CDR3 in DNA: TGTGCCAGTATTCCGCGTGGCGGAGCTAGCACAGATACGCAGTATTTT.

The sample holds one count of this clone. This rearrangement joins TRBV19 to TRBJ2-5; 10 bases map to TRBD1. This CDR3 has 15 amino acids. Losses at the gene ends were 3 bases for V and 4 bases for J; bases not matched to a gene: 5. Germline loops: CDR1 LNHDA, CDR2 SQIVND (reference sequence). CDR3 in amino acids: CASSMGQGFGETQYF. The CDR3, as DNA: TGTGCCAGTAGTATGGGACAGGGGTTCGGAGAGACCCAGTACTTC.

This rearrangement joins TRBV5-5 to TRBJ2-3, with a possible D match to TRBD1 (5 bases). V was pared by 1 base and J by 7 bases, with 16 bases between. Per the germline V gene, CDR1 is SGHKS and CDR2 is YYEKEE (reference sequence). This CDR3 spans 15 amino acids. The CDR3 coding sequence is TGTGCCAGCAGCTTGACCCTAGGGGTAACGCATACGCAGTATTTT. Protein product: CASSLTLGVTHTQYF.

This chain links TRBV5-1 with TRBJ2-2, with 11 positions matching TRBD1. This CDR3 spans 19 amino acids. Germline V gives CDR1 SGHRS, CDR2 YFSETQ. V lost 1 base and J lost 6; bases outside the gene matches: 14. The CDR3 protein is CASSLRGWTGGAFPGELFF. DNA for the CDR3: TGCGCCAGCAGCTTGCGGGGGTGGACAGGGGGCGCTTTCCCCGGGGAGCTGTTTTTT.